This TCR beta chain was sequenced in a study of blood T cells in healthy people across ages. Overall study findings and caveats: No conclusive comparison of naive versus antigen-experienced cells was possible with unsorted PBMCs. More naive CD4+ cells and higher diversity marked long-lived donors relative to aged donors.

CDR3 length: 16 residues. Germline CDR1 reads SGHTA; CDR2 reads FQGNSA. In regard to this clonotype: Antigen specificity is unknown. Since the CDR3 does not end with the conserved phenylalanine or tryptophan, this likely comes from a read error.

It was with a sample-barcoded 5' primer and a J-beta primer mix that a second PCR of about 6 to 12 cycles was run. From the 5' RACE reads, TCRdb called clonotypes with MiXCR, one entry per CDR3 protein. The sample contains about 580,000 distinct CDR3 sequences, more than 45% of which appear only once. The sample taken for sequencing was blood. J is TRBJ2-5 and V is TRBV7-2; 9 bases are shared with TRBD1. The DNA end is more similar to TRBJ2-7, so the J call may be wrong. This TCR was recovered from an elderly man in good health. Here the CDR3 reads CASSLVGTGTAYEQYS. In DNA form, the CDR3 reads TGTGCCAGCAGCTTAGTAGGGACAGGGACCGCCTACGAGCAGTACTCC.